This T cell receptor (beta chain) appears in the sequencing data of a study of blood T cell repertoires in COVID-19. Background on the study: The study drew acute and convalescent COVID-19 samples from the United States, Italy and Spain. Sources were T cells, B-cell-depleted T cells, or PBMCs; the material itself was cDNA or gDNA.

In the original analysis: Reference gene primer amplification gave estimated nucleated cell counts. Repertoires were generated with immunoSEQ multiplex PCR, while TCRdb's copy carries only in-frame clones and drops some. The V and J calls and clone size are taken from that table; D and trimming were inferred from the DNA. The sample shows just under 150,000 clones, approximately 87% of them seen only once. Per the germline V gene, CDR1 is SGHRS and CDR2 is YFSETQ. This CDR3 spans 15 amino acids. V was trimmed by 0 bases and J by 6 bases, leaving 10 bases between them. The TCR sequence derives from a woman in her 50s with active or convalescent COVID-19. This chain connects TRBV5-1 to TRBJ1-6; D may be TRBD1 (5 bases). The sample comprised peripheral blood. CDR3 amino acids: CASSLVGGLNSPLHF. CDR3 coding DNA: TGCGCCAGCAGCTTGGTGGGGGGACTTAATTCACCCCTCCACTTT.